The 20 T cell receptor beta chains presented below share a single source sample, sequenced in a study of siplizumab effects on memory and regulatory T cells. The authors kept the mixed lymphocyte reaction cells in coculture at 37°C for under 7 days. Here immunoSEQ multiplex PCR was the method, and the copy in TCRdb shows in-frame clones only, minus some. The sample records about 9,900 clones, roughly two fifths being singletons. These receptors have no known antigen. Sequences were obtained from CFSE-low (dividing) CD4+ T cells sorted from an allogeneic mixed lymphocyte reaction. The receptors were gathered from a human donor in good health; the cells came from an allogeneic mixed lymphocyte reaction.

This clone appeared a few times. The chain recombines TRBV7-9 with TRBJ2-5; 9 bases fit TRBD1. The CDR3 length is 14 residues. V trimming: 5 bases; J trimming: 5 bases; junction bases outside the gene matches: 6. Germline V gene lookup returns CDR1 SEHNR and CDR2 FQNEAQ (reference sequence). As DNA, the CDR3 is TGTGCCAGCAGCCCCAGGACAGGGGAGGAGACCCAGTACTTC. Its protein is CASSPRTGEETQYF.

The chain combines TRBV18 with TRBJ1-1; no firm D call. Germline CDR1 and CDR2: KGHSH and LQKENI. Between the trimmed V and J ends, which lost 3 bases and 1 base, there was a span of 6 bases. The CDR3 extends over 13 amino acids. The CDR3 DNA reads as TGTGCCAGCTCACCCAGCCCGAACACTGAAGCTTTCTTT. It codes for CASSPSPNTEAFF.

This clone rates as medium-sized. V usage is TRBV2 and J usage is TRBJ1-5; D call uncertain. This CDR3 is built from 13 residues. V lost 5 bases, J lost 7 bases, and 12 bases lay in between. Germline loops: CDR1 SNHLY, CDR2 FYNNEI. The CDR3 spells CASSILRSQPQHF. CDR3 coding DNA: TGTGCCAGCAGTATACTACGTTCCCAGCCCCAGCATTTT.

The chain employs TRBV5-1 and TRBJ2-3, with TRBD2 matching over 7 bases. The CDR3 loop spans 14 amino acids. CDR1 and CDR2 (germline): SGHRS, YFSETQ. Trimming took 4 bases from V and 5 from J; bases not matched to a gene: 7. The CDR3 nucleotides are TGCGCCAGCAGCCCCGGACTAGGAAGAGATACGCAGTATTTT. Translation gives CASSPGLGRDTQYF.

The rearrangement joins TRBV7-9 to TRBJ2-5; 8 bases are a match to TRBD1. With 4 bases clipped from V and 5 bases from J, the junction kept 6 bases outside the gene matches. The germline V gene has CDR1 SEHNR and CDR2 FQNEAQ (reference sequence). This CDR3 is 14 amino acids long. Written as DNA, the CDR3 is TGTGCCAGCAGCTCCCGGACAGGGTGGGAGACCCAGTACTTC. Translating gives CASSSRTGWETQYF.

This clone ranks as medium-sized. The genes are TRBV4-2 and TRBJ2-7, with a possible D match to TRBD2 (6 bases). V gave up 4 bases and J gave up 3 bases, with 16 bases separating them. In germline, CDR1 is LGHNA, CDR2 YNFKEQ. This CDR3 region has 15 residues. CDR3: CASSRTGLGGYEQYF. CDR3 DNA sequence: TGTGCCAGCAGCCGAACGGGACTCGGAGGCTACGAGCAGTACTTC.

The chain employs TRBV14 and TRBJ2-7; D remains ambiguous. The CDR3 sequence is 12 residues long. The V gene lost 4 bases and the J gene lost 4 bases, with 8 bases spanning the gap. Germline values: CDR1 SGHDN, CDR2 FVKESK. For the CDR3, the DNA is TGTGCCAGCAGCCGCGACCGATACGAGCAGTACTTC. Translating gives CASSRDRYEQYF.

This clone was detected only a few times. The chain recombines TRBV28 with TRBJ1-3, with D perhaps TRBD1 (5 bases). The CDR3 is 16 residues long. Germline-derived CDR1 and CDR2 are MDHEN and SYDVKM. Between the trimmed V and J ends, which lost 5 bases and 2 bases, there was a span of 16 bases. CDR3 sequence: CASSPSNLRAGNTIYF. CDR3 nucleotide sequence: TGTGCCAGCAGTCCATCAAACCTCAGGGCTGGAAACACCATATATTTT.

The V gene is TRBV29-1, the J gene TRBJ1-1; a possible D gene is TRBD1 (6 bases). Deletions cut 8 bases from V and 2 bases from J, with 9 bases between. CDR3 length: 11 residues. CDR1 is SQVTM and CDR2 is ANQGSEA in the germline V gene. The CDR3 is CSLGHNTEAFF. Written as DNA, the CDR3 is TGCAGCCTGGGACACAACACTGAAGCTTTCTTT.

Comment on this clone: The likely explanation is a read error, given a far larger clone one base away. The genes are TRBV2 and TRBJ2-7; 7 bases are shared with TRBD1. CDR3 size: 18 residues. CDR1 SNHLY and CDR2 FYNNEI come from the germline V gene. As DNA, the CDR3 is TGTGCCATCAGTGAACCACCGGGGACAGCGCAAGGAACCTACGAGCAGTACTTC. Residues: CAISEPPGTAQGTYEQYF.

This rearrangement joins TRBV29-1 to TRBJ1-1; D gene uncertain. V was pared by 6 bases and J by 10 bases, with 15 bases between. The CDR3 loop spans 11 amino acids. CDR1 and CDR2 (germline): SQVTM, ANQGSEA. The CDR3 DNA sequence: TGCAGCGTCCCGCGCGGGTCCACAGCTTTCTTT. Its protein product is CSVPRGSTAFF.

This clone is medium-sized within its sample. The V and J genes are TRBV7-9 and TRBJ1-5; a weak D match, TRBD1 (5 bases). Germline CDR1 is SEHNR and CDR2 is FQNEAQ (reference sequence). V was pared by 6 bases and J by 11 bases, with 14 bases between. This CDR3 contains 12 residues. The CDR3 DNA is TGTGCCAGCAGTCGTGACGGGGGGGCCCAGCATTTT. Its translation: CASSRDGGAQHF.

The chain uses TRBV2 and TRBJ2-7, with D perhaps assigned TRBD1 or TRBD2 (6 bases each). This CDR3 is 13 amino acids long. Trimming took 4 bases from V and 2 from J, leaving 9 bases between them. Germline V CDR1 and CDR2: SNHLY, FYNNEI. DNA of the CDR3: TGTGCCAGCAGTGGAGGGGGGCCCTACGAGCAGTACTTC. Translation gives CASSGGGPYEQYF.

CDR3 sequence reads: CASSLATPNTGELFF. CDR3 coding DNA: TGCGCCAGCAGCTTAGCCACACCAAACACCGGGGAGCTGTTTTTT. This chain links TRBV5-1 with TRBJ2-2, with no clear D. V shed 2 bases and J shed 2 bases, with 10 bases lying between them. The CDR3 is made up of 15 amino acids. Germline CDR1 reads SGHRS; CDR2 reads YFSETQ.

Points on this clone: Since a much larger clone is just one base distant, this may be a read error. Other nucleotide sequences in the sample specify the same CDR3. V usage is TRBV12-5 and J usage is TRBJ2-2; D is possibly TRBD1 (6 bases). CDR1 and CDR2 (germline): LGHNT, FRNRAP. The CDR3 contains 14 residues. Trimming took 6 bases from V and 7 from J, leaving 15 bases between them. This CDR3 reads CASGLTTGLGELFF. CDR3 nucleotides: TGTGCTAGTGGGTTGACCACAGGGCTCGGGGAGCTGTTTTTT.

The chain is built from TRBV7-2 and TRBJ2-3, with 8 bases fitting TRBD2. V shed 2 bases, J shed 4 bases, and the junction held 2 bases outside the gene matches. Germline CDR1 SGHTA, CDR2 FQGNSA. CDR3 size: 14 residues. The CDR3 coding sequence is TGTGCCAGCAGCTTAAGCGGGAGCGCAGATACGCAGTATTTT. It yields the protein CASSLSGSADTQYF.

In its sample, this clone is medium-sized (0.01 to 0.1%). The rearrangement joins TRBV10-3 to TRBJ2-7; D ambiguous. The CDR3 loop spans 11 amino acids. The germline V and J ends were trimmed by 8 bases and 0 bases, with 5 bases remaining between them. Looked up from germline, CDR1 is ENHRY and CDR2 is SYGVKD. CDR3 nucleotides: TGTGCCATCGCCAACTCCTACGAGCAGTACTTC. Translation gives CAIANSYEQYF.

The table lists this clone with a few counts. The chain couples TRBV7-9 to TRBJ2-1, with 9 bases that match TRBD2. V dropped 4 bases and J dropped 2; count of bases not matched to a gene: 6. This CDR3 has 16 amino acids. Germline CDR1 and CDR2: SEHNR and FQNEAQ (reference sequence). DNA of the CDR3: TGTGCCAGCAGCTCTCGGGCGGGAGGGCCCTACAATGAGCAGTTCTTC. Protein: CASSSRAGGPYNEQFF. The entire variable domain, with the rest obtained from reference TRBV7-9 and TRBJ2-1, is as follows: DTGVSQNPRHKITKRGQNVTFRCDPISEHNRLYWYRQTLGQGPEFLTYFQNEAQLEKSRLLSDRFSAERPKGSFSTLEIQRTEQGDSAMYLCASSSRAGGPYNEQFFGPGTRLTVL.

This clone turned up a few times. The CDR3 sequence is CASSLSWQTGNTIYF. In DNA form, the CDR3 reads TGTGCCAGCAGTTTAAGCTGGCAGACTGGAAACACCATATATTTT. J is TRBJ1-3 and V is TRBV27; D gene uncertain. In germline, CDR1 is MNHEY, CDR2 SMNVEV (reference sequence). The CDR3 extends over 15 amino acids. V was trimmed by 2 bases and J by 2 bases, leaving 10 bases between them.

The chain couples TRBV6-5 to TRBJ1-5; D is unresolved. CDR3 length equals 13 residues. Trimming shortened V by 5 bases and J by 1 base, and 6 bases separated the two germline ends. CDR1 is MNHEY, CDR2 SVGAGI, per germline. As DNA, the CDR3 is TGTGCCAGCAGTGCTGGAAGCAATCAGCCCCAGCATTTT. Translated, it gives CASSAGSNQPQHF.